This TCR beta chain stems from a study of Ad26.COV2.S vaccination and SARS-CoV-2 variants. Study-wide points: CD8+ and CD4+ T cells specific for spike reportedly responded with substantial breadth after vaccination. Compared with placebo recipients, vaccine recipients had higher spike-specific TCR breadth. Breadth of non-spike TCRs did not differ between vaccinees and placebo recipients. There was a possibility that the TCR breadth and depth analyses underestimated total T cell responses.

A word on this clone: Antigen specificity is unknown.

The assay was immunoSEQ multiplex PCR, and TCRdb's table has in-frame clones only and misses some. This sample has 350,000 to 450,000 clones, with roughly 94% found just once. There are 13 residues in the CDR3. The V and J ends lost 8 bases and 5 bases respectively, with 15 bases between them. Source: peripheral blood, taken after recovery from COVID-19. The V call is TRBV12-3 or TRBV12-4, the J call TRBJ1-1, with D possibly TRBD1 on 6 matching bases. The receptor was isolated from a human donor who had recovered from COVID-19. CDR3 protein: CASFLEGGTEAFF. The CDR3 bases are TGTGCCAGCTTCCTTGAGGGGGGGACTGAAGCTTTCTTT.